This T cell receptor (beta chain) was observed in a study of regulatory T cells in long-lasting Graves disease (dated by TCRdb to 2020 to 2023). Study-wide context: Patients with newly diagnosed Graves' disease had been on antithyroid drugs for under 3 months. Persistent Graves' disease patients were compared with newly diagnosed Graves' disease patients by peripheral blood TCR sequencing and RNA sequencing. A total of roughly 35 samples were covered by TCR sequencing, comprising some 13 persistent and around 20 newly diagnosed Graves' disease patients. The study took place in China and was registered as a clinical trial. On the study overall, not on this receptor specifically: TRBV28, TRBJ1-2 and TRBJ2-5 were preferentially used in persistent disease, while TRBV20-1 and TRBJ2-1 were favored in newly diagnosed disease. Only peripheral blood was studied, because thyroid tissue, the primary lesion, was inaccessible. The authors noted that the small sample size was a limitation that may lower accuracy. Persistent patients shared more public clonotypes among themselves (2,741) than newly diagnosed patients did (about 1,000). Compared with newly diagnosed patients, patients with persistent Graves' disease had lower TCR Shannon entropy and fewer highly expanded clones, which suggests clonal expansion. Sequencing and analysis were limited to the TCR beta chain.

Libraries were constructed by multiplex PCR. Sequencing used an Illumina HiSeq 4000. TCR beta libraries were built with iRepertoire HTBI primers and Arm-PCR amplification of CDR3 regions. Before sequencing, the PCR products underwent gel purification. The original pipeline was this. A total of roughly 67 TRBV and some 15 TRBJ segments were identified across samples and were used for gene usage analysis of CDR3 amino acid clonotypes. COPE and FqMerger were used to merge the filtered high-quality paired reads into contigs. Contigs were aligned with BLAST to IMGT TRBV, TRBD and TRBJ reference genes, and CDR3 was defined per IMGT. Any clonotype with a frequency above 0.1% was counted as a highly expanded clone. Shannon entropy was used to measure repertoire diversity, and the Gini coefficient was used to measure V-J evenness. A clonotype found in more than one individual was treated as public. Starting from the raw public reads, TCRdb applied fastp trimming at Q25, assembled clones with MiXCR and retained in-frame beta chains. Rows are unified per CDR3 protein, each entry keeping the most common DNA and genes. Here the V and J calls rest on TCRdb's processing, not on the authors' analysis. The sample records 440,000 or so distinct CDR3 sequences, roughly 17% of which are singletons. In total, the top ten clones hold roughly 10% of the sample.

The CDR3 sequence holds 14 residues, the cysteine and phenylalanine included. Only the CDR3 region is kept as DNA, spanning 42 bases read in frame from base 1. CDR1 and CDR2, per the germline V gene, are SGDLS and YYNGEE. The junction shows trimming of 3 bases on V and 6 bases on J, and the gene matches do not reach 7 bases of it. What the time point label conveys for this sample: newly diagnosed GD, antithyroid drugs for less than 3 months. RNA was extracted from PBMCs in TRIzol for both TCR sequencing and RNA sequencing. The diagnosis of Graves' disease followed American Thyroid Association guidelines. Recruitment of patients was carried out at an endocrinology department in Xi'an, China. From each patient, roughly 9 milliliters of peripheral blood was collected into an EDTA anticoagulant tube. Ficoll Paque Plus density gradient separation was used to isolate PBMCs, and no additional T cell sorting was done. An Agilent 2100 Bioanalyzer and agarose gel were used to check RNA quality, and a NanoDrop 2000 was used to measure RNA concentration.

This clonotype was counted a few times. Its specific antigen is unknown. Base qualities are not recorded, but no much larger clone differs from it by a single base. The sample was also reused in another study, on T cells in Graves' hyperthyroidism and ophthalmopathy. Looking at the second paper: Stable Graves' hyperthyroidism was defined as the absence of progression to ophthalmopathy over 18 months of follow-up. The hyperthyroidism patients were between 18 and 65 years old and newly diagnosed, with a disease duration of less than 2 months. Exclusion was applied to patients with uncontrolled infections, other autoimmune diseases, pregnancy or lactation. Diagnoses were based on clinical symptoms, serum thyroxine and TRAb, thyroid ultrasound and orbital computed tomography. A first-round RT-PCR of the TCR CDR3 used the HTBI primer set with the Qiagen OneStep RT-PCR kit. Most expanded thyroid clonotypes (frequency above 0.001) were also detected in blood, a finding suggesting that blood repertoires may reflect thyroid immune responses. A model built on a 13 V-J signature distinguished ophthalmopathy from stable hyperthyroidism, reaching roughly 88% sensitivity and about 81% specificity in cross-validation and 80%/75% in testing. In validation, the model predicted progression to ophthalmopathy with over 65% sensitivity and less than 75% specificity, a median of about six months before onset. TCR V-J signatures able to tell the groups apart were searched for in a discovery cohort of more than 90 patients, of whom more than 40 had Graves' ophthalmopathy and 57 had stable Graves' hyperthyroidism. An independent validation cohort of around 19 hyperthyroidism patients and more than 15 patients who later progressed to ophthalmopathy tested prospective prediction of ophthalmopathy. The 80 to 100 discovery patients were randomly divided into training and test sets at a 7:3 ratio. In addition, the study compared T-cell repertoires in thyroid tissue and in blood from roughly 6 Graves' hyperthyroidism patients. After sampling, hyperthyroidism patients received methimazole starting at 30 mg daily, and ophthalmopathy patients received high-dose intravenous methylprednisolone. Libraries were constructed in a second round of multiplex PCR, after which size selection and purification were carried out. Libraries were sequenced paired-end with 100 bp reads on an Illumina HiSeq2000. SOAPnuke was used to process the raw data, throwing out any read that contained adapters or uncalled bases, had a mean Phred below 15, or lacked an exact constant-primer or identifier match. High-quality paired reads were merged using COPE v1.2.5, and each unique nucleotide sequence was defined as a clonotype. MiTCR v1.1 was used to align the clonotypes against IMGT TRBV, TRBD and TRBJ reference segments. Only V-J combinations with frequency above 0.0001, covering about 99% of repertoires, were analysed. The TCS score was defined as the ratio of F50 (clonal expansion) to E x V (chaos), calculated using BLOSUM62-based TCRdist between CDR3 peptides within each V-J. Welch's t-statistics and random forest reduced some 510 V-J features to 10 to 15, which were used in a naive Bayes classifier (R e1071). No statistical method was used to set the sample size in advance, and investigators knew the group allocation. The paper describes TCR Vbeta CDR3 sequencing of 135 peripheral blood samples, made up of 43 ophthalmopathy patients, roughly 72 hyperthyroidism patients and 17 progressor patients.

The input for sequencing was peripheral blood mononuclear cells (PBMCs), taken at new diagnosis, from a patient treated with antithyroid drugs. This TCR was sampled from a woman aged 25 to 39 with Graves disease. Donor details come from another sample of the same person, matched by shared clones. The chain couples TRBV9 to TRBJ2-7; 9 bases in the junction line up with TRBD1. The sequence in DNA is TGTGCCAGCAGCGGTAACAGGGGGCTGAGCGAGCAGTACTTC. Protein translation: CASSGNRGLSEQYF.